Below, 20 T cell receptor beta chains from the same sample are listed, as sequenced in a study of CD8 T cells in Susac syndrome. The RNA, about 0.45 to 1 ug, was put through reverse transcription using random hexamers. MiXCR was run by TCRdb on the immunoSEQ multiplex PCR reads, yielding one entry per CDR3 protein. The sample lists roughly 150,000 distinct CDR3 sequences; approximately 96% were seen once. The sample comprised CD4+ T cells from PBMCs. The receptors come from a human donor with Susac syndrome.

The V gene is TRBV5-6, the J gene TRBJ2-7; D might be TRBD2 (6 bases). CDR3 length: 15 residues. Germline CDR1 SGHDT, CDR2 YYEEEE. Trimming stripped 5 bases from V and 2 bases from J, with 17 bases between. CDR3: CASSYQPGVTYEQYF. CDR3 DNA sequence: TGTGCCAGCAGTTACCAGCCGGGGGTTACCTACGAGCAGTACTTC.

The chain couples TRBV3-1 to TRBJ1-4; D is unresolved. The ends were cut back, 2 bases at V and 5 bases at J, with 6 bases in the middle. Germline values: CDR1 LGHDT, CDR2 YNNKEL (reference sequence). The CDR3 sequence is 13 residues long. The CDR3 region is CASSQRVNEKLFF. The CDR3 DNA is TGTGCCAGCAGCCAAAGGGTAAATGAAAAACTGTTTTTT.

The rearrangement links TRBV29-1 to TRBJ2-3, with 7 bases matching TRBD1. Germline trimming cut 4 bases from V and 2 bases from J; bases unmatched to any gene: 3. CDR3 size: 13 residues. Per the germline V gene, CDR1 is SQVTM and CDR2 is ANQGSEA. The CDR3 sequence is CSVAGQYTDTQYF. The CDR3 DNA reads as TGCAGCGTTGCGGGACAGTACACAGATACGCAGTATTTT.

The V gene is TRBV18, the J gene TRBJ2-6; the match to TRBD1 covers 7 bases. The germline V gene has CDR1 KGHSH and CDR2 LQKENI. The CDR3 spans 16 residues. V shed 3 bases, J shed 2 bases, and the junction held 4 bases outside the gene matches. Here the CDR3 DNA reads TGTGCCAGCTCACCGCCAACAGGGGCTGGGGCCAACGTCCTGACTTTC. Translated, it gives CASSPPTGAGANVLTF.

The chain uses TRBV5-6 and TRBJ1-6, with 9 bases aligning to TRBD1. Germline V lookup: CDR1 SGHDT, CDR2 YYEEEE. Unmatched junction bases numbered 4, after V lost 6 bases and J lost 0 bases. This CDR3 region has 16 residues. CDR3 residues: CASNLQGASYNSPLHF. DNA of the CDR3: TGTGCCAGCAACCTACAGGGGGCCTCCTATAATTCACCCCTCCACTTT.

Written as DNA, the CDR3 is TGTGCCACCATAAGCCGGGACAGGGAATACGAGCAGTACTTC. This encodes CATISRDREYEQYF. This chain joins TRBV24-1 and TRBJ2-7; 9 nucleotides match TRBD1. V gave up 8 bases and J gave up 4 bases; unmatched junction bases: 8. The CDR3 has 14 residues. In germline, CDR1 is KGHDR, CDR2 SFDVKD.

This chain links TRBV7-3 with TRBJ2-6, with D possibly being TRBD1 (6 bases). Per germline, CDR1 SGHTA and CDR2 FQGTGA. V was cut by 4 bases and J by 0 bases, with 10 bases left in between. The CDR3 runs 16 residues. The CDR3 protein is CASSSRGPSGANVLTF. CDR3 sequence (DNA): TGTGCCAGCAGCTCCAGGGGCCCCTCTGGGGCCAACGTCCTGACTTTC.

The chain is built from TRBV4-1 and TRBJ2-7; D is ambiguous. Germline V gene sequence: CDR1 MGHRA, CDR2 YSYEKL. Trimming cost V 2 bases and J 4 bases, with 6 bases left between them. This CDR3 has 12 amino acids. CDR3 bases: TGCGCCAGCAGCCAACCGGGTTACGAGCAGTACTTC. Translated: CASSQPGYEQYF.

The V and J genes are TRBV4-1 and TRBJ1-5; D uncertain. CDR1 is MGHRA and CDR2 is YSYEKL in the germline V gene. V was pared by 0 bases and J by 0 bases, with 6 bases between. The CDR3 length is 15 residues. The CDR3 bases are TGCGCCAGCAGCCAAGATAACCTTAGCAATCAGCCCCAGCATTTT. This sequence encodes CASSQDNLSNQPQHF.

The genes are TRBV7-3 and TRBJ2-2; D not certain. CDR3 length equals 12 residues. V gave up 5 bases and J gave up 5 bases, with 6 bases separating them. CDR1 and CDR2 from the germline V gene are SGHTA and FQGTGA. Here the CDR3 DNA reads TGTGCCAGCAGCAGTCTTACCGGGGAGCTGTTTTTT. Protein sequence: CASSSLTGELFF.

The chain couples TRBV20-1 to TRBJ2-3; 7 nucleotides agree with TRBD1. The V gene end was trimmed by 4 bases and the J gene end by 2 bases; junction bases not matched to a gene: 18. The CDR3 length is 18 residues. Looked up from germline, CDR1 is DFQATT and CDR2 is SNEGSKA (reference sequence). CDR3 sequence: CSATEETGMTWYTDTQYF. CDR3 coding DNA: TGCAGTGCTACCGAGGAGACAGGGATGACGTGGTACACAGATACGCAGTATTTT.

The rearrangement links TRBV9 to TRBJ2-1; D possibly uses TRBD1 or TRBD2 (6 bases each). V lost 0 bases, J lost 6 bases, and 19 bases lay in between. The length of the CDR3 is 17 residues. CDR1 is SGDLS and CDR2 is YYNGEE in the germline V gene. The chain's CDR3 is CASSVGGATPLINEQFF. The DNA of the CDR3 is TGTGCCAGCAGCGTAGGGGGGGCGACGCCGCTAATCAATGAGCAGTTCTTC.

The chain couples TRBV5-1 to TRBJ2-1; perhaps TRBD2 as D (5 bases). Germline V gives CDR1 SGHRS, CDR2 YFSETQ. Trimming removed 3 bases from V and 0 bases from J, with 7 bases in between. CDR3 length equals 14 residues. The CDR3 loop reads CASSYGNSYNEQFF. CDR3 DNA: TGCGCCAGCAGCTACGGGAACTCCTACAATGAGCAGTTCTTC.

The genes are TRBV7-9 and TRBJ2-7; 15 bases are shared with TRBD2. After removal of 4 bases from V and 5 bases from J, the junction contained 3 bases not matched to a gene. This CDR3 is built from 15 residues. Germline V gene sequence: CDR1 SEHNR, CDR2 FQNEAQ (reference sequence). CDR3 loop: CASSSGLAGGHEQYF. The DNA of the CDR3 is TGTGCCAGCAGCTCGGGACTAGCGGGAGGACACGAGCAGTACTTC. Supplemented by reference TRBV7-9 and TRBJ2-7, the full variable domain reads DTGVSQNPRHKITKRGQNVTFRCDPISEHNRLYWYRQTLGQGPEFLTYFQNEAQLEKSRLLSDRFSAERPKGSFSTLEIQRTEQGDSAMYLCASSSGLAGGHEQYFGPGTRLTVT.

The V gene is TRBV2, the J gene TRBJ2-1; tentatively, D is TRBD2 (5 bases). V lost 3 bases and J lost 4, with 7 bases in between. Germline CDR1 reads SNHLY; CDR2 reads FYNNEI. The CDR3 loop spans 13 amino acids. The CDR3 loop is CASSDSEYNEQFF. The CDR3 DNA sequence: TGTGCCAGCAGTGATAGCGAGTACAATGAGCAGTTCTTC.

This chain joins TRBV5-1 and TRBJ1-2; unclear D gene. CDR3 size: 14 residues. CDR1 SGHRS and CDR2 YFSETQ come from the germline V gene. The V end lost 3 bases, the J end lost 0 bases, and 9 bases lay between the germline ends. CDR3 protein: CASSWGTSNYGYTF. CDR3 nucleotide sequence: TGCGCCAGCAGCTGGGGAACATCTAACTATGGCTACACCTTC.

The CDR3 sequence: CASRGGNSGANVLTF. The CDR3 nucleotides read TGCGCCAGCAGAGGCGGCAACTCTGGGGCCAACGTCCTGACTTTC. The V call is TRBV4-1, the J call TRBJ2-6, with D unresolved. V dropped 6 bases and J dropped 0 bases, with 9 bases sitting between them. Germline values: CDR1 MGHRA, CDR2 YSYEKL. The CDR3 loop spans 15 amino acids.

The chain couples TRBV14 to TRBJ1-1; D uncertain. Per germline, CDR1 SGHDN and CDR2 FVKESK. Trimming cost V 6 bases and J 5 bases, with 16 bases left between them. CDR3 length equals 14 residues. The CDR3 DNA is TGTGCCAGCAGTGGGGAATCCGTAGGGACTGAAGCTTTCTTT. Amino acids: CASSGESVGTEAFF.

The J gene is TRBJ2-2, the V gene TRBV5-1; D uncertain. From germline, CDR1 is SGHRS and CDR2 YFSETQ. The germline V and J ends were trimmed by 7 bases and 0 bases, with 13 bases remaining between them. This CDR3 spans 15 amino acids. The CDR3 protein is CASYQENANTGELFF. The CDR3 DNA reads TGCGCCAGCTACCAGGAGAACGCGAACACCGGGGAGCTGTTTTTT. Full variable domain (rest looked up from reference TRBV5-1 and TRBJ2-2): KAGVTQTPRYLIKTRGQQVTLSCSPISGHRSVSWYQQTPGQGLQFLFEYFSETQRNKGNFPGRFSGRQFSNSRSEMNVSTLELGDSALYLCASYQENANTGELFFGEGSRLTVL.

The chain employs TRBV20-1 and TRBJ1-1; possible D gene TRBD1, 5 bases. The CDR3 is made up of 13 amino acids. CDR1 and CDR2 (germline): DFQATT, SNEGSKA (reference sequence). V was trimmed by 3 bases and J by 1 base, leaving 9 bases between them. CDR3 DNA sequence: TGCAGTGCTAGCAGGGTGGGGAACACTGAAGCTTTCTTT. Protein: CSASRVGNTEAFF.